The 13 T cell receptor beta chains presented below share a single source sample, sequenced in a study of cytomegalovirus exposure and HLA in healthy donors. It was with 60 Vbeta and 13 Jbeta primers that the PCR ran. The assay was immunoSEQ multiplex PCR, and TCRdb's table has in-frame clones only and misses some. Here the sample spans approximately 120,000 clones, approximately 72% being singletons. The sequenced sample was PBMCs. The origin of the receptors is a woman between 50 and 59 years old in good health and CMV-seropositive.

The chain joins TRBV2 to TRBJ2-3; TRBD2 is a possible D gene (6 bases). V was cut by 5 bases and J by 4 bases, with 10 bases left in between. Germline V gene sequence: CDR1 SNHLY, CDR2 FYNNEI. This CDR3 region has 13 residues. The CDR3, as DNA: TGTGCCAGCAGTTTAGGAGGGGCAGATACGCAGTATTTT. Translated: CASSLGGADTQYF.

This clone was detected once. In nucleotides, the CDR3 is TGTGCCAGCAGCCCGACGGGAGGGTGGACTGAAAAACTGTTTTTT. As protein: CASSPTGGWTEKLFF. The V and J genes are TRBV7-2 and TRBJ1-4; D not resolved. The CDR3 loop spans 15 amino acids. Trimming took off 5 bases at V and 7 bases at J, with 17 bases between the two ends. From germline, CDR1 is SGHTA and CDR2 FQGNSA.

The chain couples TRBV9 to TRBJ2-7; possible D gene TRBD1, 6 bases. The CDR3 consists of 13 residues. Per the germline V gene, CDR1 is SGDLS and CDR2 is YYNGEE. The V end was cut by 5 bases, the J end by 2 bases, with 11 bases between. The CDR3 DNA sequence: TGTGCCAGCAGTGAGGACAGCGCCTACGAGCAGTACTTC. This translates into CASSEDSAYEQYF.

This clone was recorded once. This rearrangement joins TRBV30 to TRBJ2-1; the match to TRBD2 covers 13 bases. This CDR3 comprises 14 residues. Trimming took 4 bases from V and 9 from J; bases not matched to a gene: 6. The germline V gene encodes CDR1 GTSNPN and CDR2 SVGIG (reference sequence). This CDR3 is CAWNPGTSGTEQFF. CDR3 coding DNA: TGTGCCTGGAACCCCGGGACTAGCGGGACTGAGCAGTTCTTC.

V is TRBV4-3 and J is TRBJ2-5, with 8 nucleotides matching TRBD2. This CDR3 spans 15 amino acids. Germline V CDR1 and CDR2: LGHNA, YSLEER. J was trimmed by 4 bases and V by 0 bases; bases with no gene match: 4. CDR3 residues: CASSQERLARETQYF. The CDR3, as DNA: TGCGCCAGCAGCCAAGAAAGACTAGCGAGAGAGACCCAGTACTTC.

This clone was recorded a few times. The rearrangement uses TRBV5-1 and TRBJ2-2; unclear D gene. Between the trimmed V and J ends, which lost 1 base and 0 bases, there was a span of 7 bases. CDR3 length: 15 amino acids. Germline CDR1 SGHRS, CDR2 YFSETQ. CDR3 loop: CASSLNSANTGELFF. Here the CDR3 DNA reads TGCGCCAGCAGCTTGAACTCCGCGAACACCGGGGAGCTGTTTTTT. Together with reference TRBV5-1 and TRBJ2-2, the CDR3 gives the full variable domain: KAGVTQTPRYLIKTRGQQVTLSCSPISGHRSVSWYQQTPGQGLQFLFEYFSETQRNKGNFPGRFSGRQFSNSRSEMNVSTLELGDSALYLCASSLNSANTGELFFGEGSRLTVL.

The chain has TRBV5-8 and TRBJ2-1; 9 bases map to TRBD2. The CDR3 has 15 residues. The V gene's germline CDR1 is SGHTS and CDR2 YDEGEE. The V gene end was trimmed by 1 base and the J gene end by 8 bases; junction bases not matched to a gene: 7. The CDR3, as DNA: TGTGCCAGCAGCTTGAGTCTAGCGGGAATCGATGAGCAGTTCTTC. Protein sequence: CASSLSLAGIDEQFF.

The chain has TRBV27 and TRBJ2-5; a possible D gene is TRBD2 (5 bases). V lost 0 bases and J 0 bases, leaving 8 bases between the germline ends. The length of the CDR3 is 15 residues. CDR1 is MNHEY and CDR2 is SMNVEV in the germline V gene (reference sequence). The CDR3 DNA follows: TGTGCCAGCAGTTTATCGTACGGGAACCAAGAGACCCAGTACTTC. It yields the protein CASSLSYGNQETQYF.

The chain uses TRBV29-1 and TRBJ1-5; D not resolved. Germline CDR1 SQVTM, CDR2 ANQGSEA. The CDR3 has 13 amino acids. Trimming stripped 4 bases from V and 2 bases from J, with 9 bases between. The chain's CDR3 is CSVVEVGNQPQHF. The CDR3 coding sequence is TGCAGCGTTGTTGAGGTCGGCAATCAGCCCCAGCATTTT.

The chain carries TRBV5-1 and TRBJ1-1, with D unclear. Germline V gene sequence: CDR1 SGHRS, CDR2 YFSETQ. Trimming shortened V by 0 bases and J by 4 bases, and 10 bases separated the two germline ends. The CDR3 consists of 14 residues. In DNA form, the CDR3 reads TGCGCCAGCAGCTTGGTAGGTCGGGGCACTGAAGCTTTCTTT. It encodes CASSLVGRGTEAFF.

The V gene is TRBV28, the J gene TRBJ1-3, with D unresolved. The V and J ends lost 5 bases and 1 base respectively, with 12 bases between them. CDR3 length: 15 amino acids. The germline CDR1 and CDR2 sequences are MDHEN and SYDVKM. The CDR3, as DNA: TGTGCCAGCAGTCCCCCTTACGGTTCTGGAAACACCATATATTTT. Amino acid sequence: CASSPPYGSGNTIYF. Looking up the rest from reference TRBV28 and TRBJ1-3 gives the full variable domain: DVKVTQSSRYLVKRTGEKVFLECVQDMDHENMFWYRQDPGLGLRLIYFSYDVKMKEKGDIPEGYSVSREKKERFSLILESASTNQTSMYLCASSPPYGSGNTIYFGEGSWLTVV.

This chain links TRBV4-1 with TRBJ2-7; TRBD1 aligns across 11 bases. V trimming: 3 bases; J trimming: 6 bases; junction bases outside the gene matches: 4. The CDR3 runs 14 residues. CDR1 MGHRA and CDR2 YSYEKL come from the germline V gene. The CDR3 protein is CASSQADRGREQYF. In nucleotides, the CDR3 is TGCGCCAGCAGCCAGGCGGACAGGGGGCGCGAGCAGTACTTC.

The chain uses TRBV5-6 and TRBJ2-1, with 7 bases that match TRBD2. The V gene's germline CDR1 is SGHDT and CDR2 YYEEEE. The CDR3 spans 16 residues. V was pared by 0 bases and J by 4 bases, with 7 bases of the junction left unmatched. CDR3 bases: TGTGCCAGCAGCTTGGAAGCGACTAGCCGTTACAATGAGCAGTTCTTC. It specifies CASSLEATSRYNEQFF.